This paragraph covers one TCR beta chain sequence. Antigen: not known. Trimming took off 5 bases at V and 0 bases at J, with 5 bases between the two ends. This CDR3 region has 13 residues. Germline V CDR1 and CDR2: SGHTA, FQGTGA. The record originates from a study of lymphopenia after photon versus proton radiotherapy. Whole-study results and caveats: In patients who died, overall survival fell as post-nadir TCR diversity dropped more. Authors raise, but do not show, better survival with proton therapy. After the lymphocyte nadir, photon-treated repertoires showed oligoclonal expansion, especially of CD8+ Temra cells. Relative stability marked proton patients; photon patients lost diversity and naive cells.

Sequencing was performed with immunoSEQ multiplex PCR; in TCRdb, only in-frame clones are kept and a portion is missing. This repertoire shows tens of thousands of clones, about 86% found once; its top ten account for approximately 10%. This sequence originates from a woman in her 70s with pancreatic cancer. Some clones in this sample may be carry-over from other donors' samples. Sequencing was performed on peripheral blood, taken from a patient treated with proton-based radiotherapy. This rearrangement joins TRBV7-3 to TRBJ1-5, with D unresolved. The CDR3 loop is CASSPNSNQPQHF. The CDR3 coding sequence is TGTGCCAGCAGCCCAAATAGCAATCAGCCCCAGCATTTT. The whole variable domain, filled in from reference TRBV7-3 and TRBJ1-5, reads GAGVSQTPSNKVTEKGKYVELRCDPISGHTALYWYRQSLGQGPEFLIYFQGTGAADDSGLPNDRFFAVRPEGSVSTLKIQRTERGDSAVYLCASSPNSNQPQHFGDGTRLSIL.